This T cell receptor (beta chain) was found in a study of cytomegalovirus exposure and HLA in healthy donors listed by TCRdb under 2017. With regard to the full study: In an earlier analysis of 550 to 750 of the donors, approximately 300 Gb of sequence data and approximately 120 million unique TCR beta sequences from 150 million to 200 million T cells were reported. In an earlier analysis of 500 to 650 of the donors, high-throughput TCR beta sequencing was used to judge whether each TCR beta V gene segment behaved as functional or pseudogenic. To predict cytomegalovirus infection status, the study brought together high-throughput TCR immunosequencing, statistical association of individual TCRs with disease status, and machine learning. Alongside the repertoire data, information on donor age, sex, ethnicity and CMV serostatus was compiled. An early release covering some 640 HLA-typed donors comprised roughly 300 gigabases of sequencing data and tens of millions of unique TCR sequences. A later analysis re-analyzed previously published TCR beta repertoires from several hundred donors and added high-resolution HLA genotyping to study TCR occurrence patterns. Genome-wide SNP genotypes for about three fifths of the roughly 670 donors were used in a later genetic analysis, which treated that subset as a discovery cohort. A handful of DR-DQ haplotypes were handled as single units for association and clustering because linkage in the cohort was strong. The study aimed to test whether cataloging public T cell receptors could reveal signatures of past pathogen exposure. The study used immunosequencing to profile the T cell repertoires of 670 or so subjects and linked those repertoires to cytomegalovirus serostatus. Besides the first cohort of some 670 subjects, a separate validation cohort made up of 95 to 150 different subjects was used. All discovery cohort repertoires had been generated on a single sequencing platform. Rather than drawing on any new phenotypic data, the later analysis identified candidate immune exposures from TCR beta sequences and the way those sequences occurred across donors. Of the 398 genotyped donors, roughly 80% fell in the genetic ancestry cluster associated with self-reported Caucasian donors. Across 398 genotyped donors of the cohort, an average of roughly 250,000 unique TCR beta nucleotide sequences per donor were sequenced, and about a sixth of those sequences were non-productive. The number of typed donors differed by locus: roughly 629-630 for A, B, C, DRB1 and DQB1; some 500 for DQA1; about 600 for DPA1; and 400 to 480 for DPB1. HLA typing covered class I and class II loci at four-digit resolution.

The library was built by means of the immunoSEQ multiplex PCR assay. For the multiplex PCR, a mixture combining 60 forward primers for TCR Vbeta segments and 13 reverse primers for TCR Jbeta segments was used. A multiplex PCR assay on genomic DNA amplified the CDR3 region of rearranged TCR beta genes. Amplified TCR beta libraries were sequenced as 87-base-pair reads on the Illumina HiSeq System. Under the source paper's analysis protocol: A later analysis tallied 75 million to 85 million unique TCR beta chains across the 700 or so repertoires, and about 12 million of those chains were shared by two or more donors. Raw reads were error-corrected and collapsed into unique sequences by a nearest-neighbor algorithm in which closely related sequences were merged to remove PCR and sequencing errors. V, D and J gene segments were assigned by aligning CDR3 sequences to IMGT reference sequences. Each retained sequence needed at least a six-nucleotide match to both a V gene segment and a J gene segment. Rearrangements were classified as productive when the CDR3 lacked stop codons and remained in frame with V and J, and all other rearrangements were classified as non-productive. CDR3 was defined according to IMGT convention as the region running from the second conserved V-encoded cysteine to the conserved J-encoded phenylalanine. The earlier analysis of around 640 of the donors excluded sequences that lacked an unambiguous match to a single V gene segment. An earlier analysis of over 450 of the donors classified V segments as functional when productive rearrangements were above 56.7% and as segregating when the standard deviation between donors was above 5%. To diagnose cytomegalovirus status from the catalog of TCR beta chain sequences, a statistical classification framework was built. A later analysis assigned V and J genes by comparing TCR nucleotide sequences with IMGT/GENE-DB human TR gene sequences. The TCRdist pipeline was used in a later analysis to assign CDR3 sequences and most-parsimonious VDJ recombination scenarios. A later analysis defined each TCR beta chain by its CDR3 amino acid sequence plus V-gene family, and excluded reads lacking a unique V-gene family. To address suspected cross-contamination and a sequencing artifact, a later analysis removed 592 highly shared, low-generation-probability nucleotide sequences. In a later analysis, a clonal expansion index for each public chain was calculated from normalized within-repertoire ranks of inferred template counts. A later analysis computed generation probabilities with a VDJ recombination model fitted to out-of-frame rearrangements, and checked the results against IGoR. Hypergeometric tests were used in a later analysis to score TCR-TCR, TCR-HLA and TCR-CMV co-occurrence, with a repertoire-size bias correction applied to the TCR pairs. False discovery rates were estimated in a later analysis by permuting HLA or CMV assignments 20 times. In a later analysis, co-occurring TCRs were grouped using DBSCAN, and TCRdist sequence similarity was added for clustering within HLA-allele-positive subsets. Co-occurrence clustering excluded repertoires with fewer than 30,000 or more than 120,000 public chains, plus five with anomalous nucleotide sharing. Here the immuneACCESS table is served through TCRdb, limited to in-frame sequences with V and J called. Missing clones are a known gap in these copies; in checked studies unresolved V genes cover under half, and the rest lacks a known reason. That table is the source of V, J and clone size, and D and trimming were worked out from the DNA. The table for this sample lists over 100,000 clones; approximately 82% of them were counted only once. Together, the top ten hold under 1.5% of the sample.

In total, roughly 670 healthy bone marrow donors made up the cohort. Cohort members were all nominally healthy when sampled, although unrecorded immune exposures were likely present. The donor tested CMV seronegative and was one of the 352 seronegative cohort members. Each donor provided a peripheral blood sample, and peripheral blood mononuclear cells were used for TCR beta sequencing. Genomic DNA extraction from the blood cell samples was performed with the Qiagen DNeasy Blood Extraction Kit. With regard to this clone: The antigen it binds to is not known. Base qualities are not recorded, but no much larger clone differs from it by a single base.

The research as a whole found: In an earlier analysis of approximately 600 of the donors, most TCR beta V segments were observed in productive rearrangements about 87% or about 30% of the time, broadly matching IMGT annotations. In a later analysis, TCR association rates were found to vary across HLA loci, with the most associated TCRs seen for DRB1 alleles and the fewest for HLA-C alleles. In the study, 150 to 200 TCR beta chains were listed as associated with cytomegalovirus. While some public TCRs were present in many individuals, most TCR sequences turned up only very rarely across donors. Cytomegalovirus status was reported to be diagnosed by the classifier with high specificity and sensitivity in both the original and validation cohorts. In a later analysis, most CMV-associated TCR beta chains were found to appear HLA-restricted, with HLA associations seemingly driven largely by CMV exposure. Compared with the approximately 710-donor mean, donors in an Asian-associated ancestry cluster had fewer N-insertions in productive TCRs, according to a later genetic analysis. Some IMGT-functional V segments, including TRBV6-2 and TRBV6-3, could not be distinguished by the 87-base-pair reads and were therefore excluded. In a later genetic analysis, a missense DCLRE1C variant was associated with V-gene and J-gene trimming of TCR beta chains, and the association was replicated in an independent cohort. The earlier analysis of nearly 600 of the donors excluded approximately 15 rarely observed V segments, including chromosome 9 orphons, because counts were too low. A later analysis found that HLA-associated TCR beta chains were more clonally expanded and had lower generation probabilities than equally common non-associated chains. Assigning TCR associations to individual alleles was difficult when HLA alleles, especially DR and DQ, strongly co-occurred. Correlated functional status among segregating V segments might be attributable to linkage disequilibrium, but an unknown experimental factor could not be ruled out. In vitro tests confirmed that three of the cytomegalovirus-associated TCR beta chains recognize cytomegalovirus antigens. According to the authors, the approach could potentially be generalized to other disease states and immunological phenotypes. A later analysis reported that several top co-occurrence clusters appeared linked to parvovirus B19, influenza, CMV and Epstein-Barr virus. A further reported finding was that TCR beta sequences accurately predicted the HLA-A and HLA-B alleles for most subjects in the first cohort. A cluster of highly shared sequence variants was judged likely to be a technical artifact of the sequencing pipeline. CMV serostatus was the only immune exposure information available for the cohort. This cohort had only TCR beta chains sequenced, and the lack of alpha or paired-chain data limited which features could be detected. Because HLA typing was missing for some donors at each locus, association tests included only the typed subset. In a later analysis, some 17,000 TCR beta sequences were associated with specific HLA alleles at a false discovery rate of 0.05. Sequencing depth was assumed to be roughly uniform across donors in the presence/absence analyses, though that assumption may not hold.

The germline V gene gives CDR1 as SGHTA and CDR2 as FQGTGA. Here V drops 4 bases and J drops 0 bases, and the junction holds 15 bases not matched to any gene. The CDR3 holds 19 amino acids from the cysteine to the phenylalanine. The entry retains the CDR3 DNA only, 57 bases that are in frame from base 1. The chain employs TRBV7-3 and TRBJ1-3; 7 bases in the middle match TRBD1. The sample comprised PBMCs. The receptor comes from a female donor in good health and CMV-seronegative. The CDR3 here reads CASSYLIIGTEVSGNTIYF. The DNA sequence follows: TGTGCCAGCAGCTATCTGATTATCGGGACAGAAGTCTCTGGAAACACCATATATTTT.